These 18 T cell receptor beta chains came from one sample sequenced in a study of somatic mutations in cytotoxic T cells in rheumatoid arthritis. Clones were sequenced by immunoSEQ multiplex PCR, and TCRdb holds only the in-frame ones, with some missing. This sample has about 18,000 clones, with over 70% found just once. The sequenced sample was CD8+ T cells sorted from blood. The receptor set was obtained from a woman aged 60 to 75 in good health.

In DNA, the CDR3 is TGTGCCAGCAGCAGTGGGATACAGGGGGCAGATACGCAGTATTTT. It translates to CASSSGIQGADTQYF. The rearrangement uses TRBV5-6 and TRBJ2-3; 8 bases are a match to TRBD1. The J segment lost 4 bases and the V segment lost 4 bases, leaving 8 bases of the junction unmatched. CDR3 length equals 15 residues. Germline CDR1 and CDR2: SGHDT and YYEEEE.

The CDR3 spells CAITDRGNREAFF. The CDR3 coding sequence is TGTGCCATCACGGACAGGGGGAATAGAGAAGCTTTCTTT. The chain is built from TRBV21-1 and TRBJ1-1; TRBD1, as called in the table, went unchecked against the DNA. TRBV21-1 is a listed pseudogene. The length of the CDR3 is 13 residues.

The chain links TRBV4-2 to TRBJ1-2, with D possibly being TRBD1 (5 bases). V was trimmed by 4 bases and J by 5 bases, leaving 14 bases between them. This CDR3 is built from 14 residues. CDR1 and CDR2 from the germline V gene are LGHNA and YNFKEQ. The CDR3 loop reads CASSPERGGYGYTF. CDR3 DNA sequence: TGTGCCAGCAGCCCAGAGCGGGGGGGTTATGGCTACACCTTC.

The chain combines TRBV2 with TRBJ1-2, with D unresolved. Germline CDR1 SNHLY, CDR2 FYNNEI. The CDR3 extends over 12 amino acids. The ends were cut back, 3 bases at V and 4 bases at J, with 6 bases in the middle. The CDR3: CASSDFSYGYTF. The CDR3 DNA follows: TGTGCCAGCAGTGACTTTTCCTATGGCTACACCTTC.

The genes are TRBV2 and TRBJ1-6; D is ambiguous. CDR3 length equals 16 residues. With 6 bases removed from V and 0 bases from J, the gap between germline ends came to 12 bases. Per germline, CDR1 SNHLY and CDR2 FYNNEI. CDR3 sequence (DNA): TGTGCCAGCAGCGCGGCAGCCCGCTCCTATAATTCACCCCTCCACTTT. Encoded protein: CASSAAARSYNSPLHF.

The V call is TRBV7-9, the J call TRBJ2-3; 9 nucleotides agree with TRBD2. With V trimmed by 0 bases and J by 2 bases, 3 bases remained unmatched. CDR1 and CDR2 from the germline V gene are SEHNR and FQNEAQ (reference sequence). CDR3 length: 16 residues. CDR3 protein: CASSLAPSGDTDTQYF. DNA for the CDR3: TGTGCCAGCAGCTTAGCGCCTAGCGGGGACACAGATACGCAGTATTTT.

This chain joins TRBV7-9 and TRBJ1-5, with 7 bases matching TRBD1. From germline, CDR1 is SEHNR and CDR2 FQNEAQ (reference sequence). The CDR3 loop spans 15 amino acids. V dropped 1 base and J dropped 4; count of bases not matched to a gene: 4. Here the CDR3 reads CASSLVGDRNQPQHF. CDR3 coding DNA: TGTGCCAGCAGCTTAGTGGGGGACAGAAATCAGCCCCAGCATTTT.

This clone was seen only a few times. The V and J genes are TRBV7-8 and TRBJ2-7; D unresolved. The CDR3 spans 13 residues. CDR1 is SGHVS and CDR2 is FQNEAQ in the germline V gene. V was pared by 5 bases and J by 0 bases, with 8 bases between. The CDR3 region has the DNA TGTGCCAGCAGCCACGAGATCTCCTACGAGCAGTACTTC. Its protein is CASSHEISYEQYF.

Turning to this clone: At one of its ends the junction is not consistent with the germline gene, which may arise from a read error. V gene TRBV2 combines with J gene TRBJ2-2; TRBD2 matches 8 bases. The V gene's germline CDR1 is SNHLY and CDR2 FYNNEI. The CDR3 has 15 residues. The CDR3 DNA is TGTGCCAGCGCGGATCGACTAGCGAAGACCGGGGAGCTGTTTTTT. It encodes CASADRLAKTGELFF.

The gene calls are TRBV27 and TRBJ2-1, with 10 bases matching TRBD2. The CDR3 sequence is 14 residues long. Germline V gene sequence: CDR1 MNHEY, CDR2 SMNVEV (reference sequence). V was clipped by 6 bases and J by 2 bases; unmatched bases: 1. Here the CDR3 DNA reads TGTGCCAGCAGCAGCGGGAGGGCCTACAATGAGCAGTTCTTC. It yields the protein CASSSGRAYNEQFF.

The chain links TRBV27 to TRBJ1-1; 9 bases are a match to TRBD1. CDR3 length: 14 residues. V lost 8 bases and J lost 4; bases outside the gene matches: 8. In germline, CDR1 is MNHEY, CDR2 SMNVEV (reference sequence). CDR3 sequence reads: CASGGQGLGTEAFF. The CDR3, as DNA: TGTGCCAGCGGAGGACAGGGGTTGGGCACTGAAGCTTTCTTT.

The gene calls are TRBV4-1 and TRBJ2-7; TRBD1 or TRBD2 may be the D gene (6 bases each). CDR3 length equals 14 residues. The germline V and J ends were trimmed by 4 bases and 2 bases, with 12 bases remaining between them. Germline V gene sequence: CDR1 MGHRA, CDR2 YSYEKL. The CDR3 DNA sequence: TGCGCCAGCAGCCTCAGGGGAGGAACCTACGAGCAGTACTTC. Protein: CASSLRGGTYEQYF.

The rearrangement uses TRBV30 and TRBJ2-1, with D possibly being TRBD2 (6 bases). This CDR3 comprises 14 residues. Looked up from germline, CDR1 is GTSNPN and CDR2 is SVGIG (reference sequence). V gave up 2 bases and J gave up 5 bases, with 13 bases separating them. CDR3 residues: CAWSLGEEDNEQFF. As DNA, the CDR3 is TGTGCCTGGAGTTTGGGGGAGGAAGACAATGAGCAGTTCTTC.

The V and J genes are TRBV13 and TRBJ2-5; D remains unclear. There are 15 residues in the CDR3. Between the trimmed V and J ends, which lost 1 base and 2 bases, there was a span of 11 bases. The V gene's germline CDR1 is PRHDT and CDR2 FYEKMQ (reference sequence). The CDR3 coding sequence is TGTGCCAGCAGCTTAGAAACAGACTTACAAGAGACCCAGTACTTC. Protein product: CASSLETDLQETQYF.

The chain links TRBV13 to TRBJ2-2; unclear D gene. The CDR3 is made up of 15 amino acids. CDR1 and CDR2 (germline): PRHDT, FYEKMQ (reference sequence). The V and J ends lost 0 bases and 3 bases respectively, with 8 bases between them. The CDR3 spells CASSLGRRDTGELFF. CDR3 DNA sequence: TGTGCCAGCAGCTTAGGCCGTCGCGACACCGGGGAGCTGTTTTTT.

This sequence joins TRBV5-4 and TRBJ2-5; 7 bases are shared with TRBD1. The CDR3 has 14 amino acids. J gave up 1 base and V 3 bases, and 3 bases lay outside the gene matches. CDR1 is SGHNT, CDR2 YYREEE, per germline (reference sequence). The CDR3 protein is CASSSTGFQETQYF. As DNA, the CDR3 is TGTGCCAGCAGCTCGACAGGGTTCCAAGAGACCCAGTACTTC.

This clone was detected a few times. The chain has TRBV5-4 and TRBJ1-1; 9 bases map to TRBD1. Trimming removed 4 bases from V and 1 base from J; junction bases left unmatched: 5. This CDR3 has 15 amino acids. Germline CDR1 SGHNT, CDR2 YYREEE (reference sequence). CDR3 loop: CASSRRTGANTEAFF. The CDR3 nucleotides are TGTGCCAGCAGCAGGAGGACAGGGGCGAACACTGAAGCTTTCTTT.

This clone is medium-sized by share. CDR3 sequence (DNA): TGTGCCAGCAGTTTATCGCCAGGGAGAGCTAAGTACTTC. Protein product: CASSLSPGRAKYF. The chain couples TRBV27 to TRBJ2-7, with D perhaps matching TRBD1 or TRBD2 (5 bases each). V was shortened by 0 bases and J by 11 bases, with 14 bases between the two germline ends. The CDR3 is 13 amino acids. Germline values: CDR1 MNHEY, CDR2 SMNVEV (reference sequence).